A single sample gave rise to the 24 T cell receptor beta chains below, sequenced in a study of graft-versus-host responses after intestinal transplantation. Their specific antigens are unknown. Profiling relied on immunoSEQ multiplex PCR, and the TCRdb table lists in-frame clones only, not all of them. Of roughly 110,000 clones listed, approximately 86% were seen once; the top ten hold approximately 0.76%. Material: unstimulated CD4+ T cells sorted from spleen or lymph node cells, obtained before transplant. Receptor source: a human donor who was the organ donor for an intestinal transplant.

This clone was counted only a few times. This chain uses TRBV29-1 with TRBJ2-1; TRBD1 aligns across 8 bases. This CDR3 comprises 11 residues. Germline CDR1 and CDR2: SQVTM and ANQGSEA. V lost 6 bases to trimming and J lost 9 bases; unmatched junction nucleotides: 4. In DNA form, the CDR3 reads TGCAGCGTCCGGACAGGGCGTGAGCAGTTCTTC. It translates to CSVRTGREQFF.

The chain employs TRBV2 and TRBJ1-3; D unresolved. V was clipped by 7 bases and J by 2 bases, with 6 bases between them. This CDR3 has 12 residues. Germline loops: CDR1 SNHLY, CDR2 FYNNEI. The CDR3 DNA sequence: TGTGCCAGCACCAGAACTGGAAACACCATATATTTT. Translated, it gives CASTRTGNTIYF.

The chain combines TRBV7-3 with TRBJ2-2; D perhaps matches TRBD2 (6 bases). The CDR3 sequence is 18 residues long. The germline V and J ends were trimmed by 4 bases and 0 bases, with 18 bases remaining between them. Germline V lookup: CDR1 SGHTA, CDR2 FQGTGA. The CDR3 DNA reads TGTGCCAGCAGCTCACGAATCTGGGGGGTTCCGAACACCGGGGAGCTGTTTTTT. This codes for CASSSRIWGVPNTGELFF.

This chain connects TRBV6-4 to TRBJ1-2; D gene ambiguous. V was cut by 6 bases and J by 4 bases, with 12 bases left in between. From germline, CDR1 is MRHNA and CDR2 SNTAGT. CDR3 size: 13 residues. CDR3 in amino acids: CASSPGRSYGYTF. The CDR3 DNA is TGTGCCAGCAGCCCGGGAAGAAGCTATGGCTACACCTTC.

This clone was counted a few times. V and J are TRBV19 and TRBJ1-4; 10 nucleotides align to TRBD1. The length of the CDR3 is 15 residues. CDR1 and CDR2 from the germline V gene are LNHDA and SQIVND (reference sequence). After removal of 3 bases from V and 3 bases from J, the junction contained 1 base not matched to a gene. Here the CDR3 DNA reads TGTGCCAGTAGTATCGGACAGGGGGCTAATGAAAAACTGTTTTTT. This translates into CASSIGQGANEKLFF.

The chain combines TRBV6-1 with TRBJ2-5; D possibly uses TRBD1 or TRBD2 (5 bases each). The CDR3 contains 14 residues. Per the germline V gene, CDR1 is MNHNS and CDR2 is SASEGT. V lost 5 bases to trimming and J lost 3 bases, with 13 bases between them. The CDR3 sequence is CASSSGPLEETQYF. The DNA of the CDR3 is TGTGCCAGCAGTTCGGGGCCCCTGGAAGAGACCCAGTACTTC.

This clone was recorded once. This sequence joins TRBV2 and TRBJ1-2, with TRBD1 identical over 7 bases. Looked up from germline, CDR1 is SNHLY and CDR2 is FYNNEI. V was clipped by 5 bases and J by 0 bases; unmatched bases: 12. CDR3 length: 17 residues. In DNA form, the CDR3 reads TGTGCCAGCAGTCGCCGGGACAGCCGGACCACTAACTATGGCTACACCTTC. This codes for CASSRRDSRTTNYGYTF.

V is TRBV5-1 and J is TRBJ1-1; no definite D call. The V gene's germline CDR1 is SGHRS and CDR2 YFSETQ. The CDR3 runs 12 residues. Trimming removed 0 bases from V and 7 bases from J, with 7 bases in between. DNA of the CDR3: TGCGCCAGCAGCTTGGAGAAGAGTGAAGCTTTCTTT. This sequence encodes CASSLEKSEAFF.

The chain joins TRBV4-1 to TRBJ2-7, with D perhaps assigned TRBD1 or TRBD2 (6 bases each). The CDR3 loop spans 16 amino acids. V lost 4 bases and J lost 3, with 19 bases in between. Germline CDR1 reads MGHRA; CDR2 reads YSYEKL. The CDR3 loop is CASSRQEGGGNYEQYF. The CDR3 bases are TGCGCCAGCAGCCGACAAGAAGGGGGAGGCAACTACGAGCAGTACTTC.

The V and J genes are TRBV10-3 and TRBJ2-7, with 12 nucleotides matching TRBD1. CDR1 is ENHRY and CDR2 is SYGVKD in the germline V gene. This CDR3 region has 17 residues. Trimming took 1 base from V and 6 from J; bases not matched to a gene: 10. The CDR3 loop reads CAISEWGQGAVGSEQYF. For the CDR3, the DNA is TGTGCCATCAGTGAGTGGGGACAGGGGGCCGTCGGTAGCGAGCAGTACTTC.

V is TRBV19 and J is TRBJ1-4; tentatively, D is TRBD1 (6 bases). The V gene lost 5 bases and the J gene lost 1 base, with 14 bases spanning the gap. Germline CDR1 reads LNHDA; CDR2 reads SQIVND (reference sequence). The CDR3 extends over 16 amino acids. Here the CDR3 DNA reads TGTGCCAGTAGTCGGAGGCAGGGGCTAACTAATGAAAAACTGTTTTTT. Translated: CASSRRQGLTNEKLFF.

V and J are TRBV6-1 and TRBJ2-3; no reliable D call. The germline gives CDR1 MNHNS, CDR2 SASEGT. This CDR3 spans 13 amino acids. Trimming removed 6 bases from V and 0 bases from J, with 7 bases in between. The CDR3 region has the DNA TGTGCCAGCAGGGCGGCTAGCACAGATACGCAGTATTTT. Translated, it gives CASRAASTDTQYF.

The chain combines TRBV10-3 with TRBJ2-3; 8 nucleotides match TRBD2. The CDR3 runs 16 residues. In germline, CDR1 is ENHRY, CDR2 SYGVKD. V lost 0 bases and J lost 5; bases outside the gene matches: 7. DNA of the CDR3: TGTGCCATCAGTGAGTCGAAAGGGGGACTAGGAGATACGCAGTATTTT. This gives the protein CAISESKGGLGDTQYF.

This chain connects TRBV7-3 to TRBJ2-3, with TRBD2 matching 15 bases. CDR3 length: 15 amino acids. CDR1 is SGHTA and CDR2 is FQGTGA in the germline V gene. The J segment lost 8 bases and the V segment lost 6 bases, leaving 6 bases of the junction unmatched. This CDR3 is CASSGGLAGGGTQYF. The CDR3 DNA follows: TGTGCCAGCAGTGGGGGACTAGCGGGAGGCGGTACGCAGTATTTT.

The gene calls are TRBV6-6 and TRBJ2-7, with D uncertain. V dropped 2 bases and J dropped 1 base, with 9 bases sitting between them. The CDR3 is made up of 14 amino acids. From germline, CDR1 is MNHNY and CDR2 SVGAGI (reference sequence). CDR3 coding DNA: TGTGCCAGCAGTTACGACTCCGCGTCCTACGAGCAGTACTTC. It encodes CASSYDSASYEQYF.

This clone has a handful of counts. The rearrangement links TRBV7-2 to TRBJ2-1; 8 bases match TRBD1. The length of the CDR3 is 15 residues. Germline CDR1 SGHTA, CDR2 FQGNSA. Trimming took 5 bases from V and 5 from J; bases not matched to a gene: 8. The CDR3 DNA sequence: TGTGCCAGCAGCCGGGGACAGGACATACACAATGAGCAGTTCTTC. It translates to CASSRGQDIHNEQFF.

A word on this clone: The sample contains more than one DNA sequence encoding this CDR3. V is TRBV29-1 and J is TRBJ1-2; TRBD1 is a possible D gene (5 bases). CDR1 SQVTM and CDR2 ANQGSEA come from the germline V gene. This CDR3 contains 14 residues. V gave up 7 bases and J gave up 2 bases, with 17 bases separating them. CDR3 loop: CSAKDRGGNYGYTF. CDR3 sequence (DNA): TGCAGCGCCAAAGACCGGGGGGGGAACTATGGCTACACCTTC.

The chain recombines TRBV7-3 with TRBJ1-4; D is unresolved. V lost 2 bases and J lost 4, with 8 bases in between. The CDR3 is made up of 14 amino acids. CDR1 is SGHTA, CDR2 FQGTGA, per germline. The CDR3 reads CASSLVAFNEKLFF. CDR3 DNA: TGTGCCAGCAGCTTAGTTGCATTTAATGAAAAACTGTTTTTT.

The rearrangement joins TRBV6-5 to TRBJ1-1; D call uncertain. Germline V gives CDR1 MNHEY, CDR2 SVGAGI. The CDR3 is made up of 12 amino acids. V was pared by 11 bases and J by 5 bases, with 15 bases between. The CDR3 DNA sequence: TGTGCCGCGGCGGAGCCGAATACTGAAGCTTTCTTT. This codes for CAAAEPNTEAFF.

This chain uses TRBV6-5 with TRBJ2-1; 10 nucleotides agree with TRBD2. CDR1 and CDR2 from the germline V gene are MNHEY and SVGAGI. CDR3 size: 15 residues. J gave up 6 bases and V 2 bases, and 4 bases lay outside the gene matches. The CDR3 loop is CASSYTSGESNEQFF. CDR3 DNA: TGTGCCAGCAGTTACACTAGCGGGGAATCCAATGAGCAGTTCTTC.

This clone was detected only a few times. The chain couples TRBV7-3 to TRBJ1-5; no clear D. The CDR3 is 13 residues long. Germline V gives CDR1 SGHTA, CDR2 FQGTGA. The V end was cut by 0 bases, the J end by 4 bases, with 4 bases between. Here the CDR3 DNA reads TGTGCCAGCAGCTTAACAGGGAATCAGCCCCAGCATTTT. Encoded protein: CASSLTGNQPQHF.

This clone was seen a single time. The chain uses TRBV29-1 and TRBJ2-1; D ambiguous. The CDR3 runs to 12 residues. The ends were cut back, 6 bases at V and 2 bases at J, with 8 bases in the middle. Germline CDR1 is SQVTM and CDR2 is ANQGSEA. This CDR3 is CSVCETYNEQFF. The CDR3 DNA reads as TGCAGCGTGTGCGAAACCTACAATGAGCAGTTCTTC.

The CDR3 bases are TGTGCCAGCAGCCCTCCAGGACTAGCGGCCTCCTACGAGCAGTACTTC. Protein product: CASSPPGLAASYEQYF. This chain joins TRBV7-8 and TRBJ2-7; 10 nucleotides line up with TRBD2. The V gene's germline CDR1 is SGHVS and CDR2 FQNEAQ. V shed 5 bases and J 0 bases; nucleotides not matched to a gene: 7. The CDR3 runs to 16 residues.

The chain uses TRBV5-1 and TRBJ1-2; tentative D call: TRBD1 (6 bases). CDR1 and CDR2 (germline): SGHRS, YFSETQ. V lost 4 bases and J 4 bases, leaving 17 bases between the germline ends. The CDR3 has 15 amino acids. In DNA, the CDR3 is TGCGCCAGCAGCCCGGACGGACAGCCCCCCTATGGCTACACCTTC. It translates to CASSPDGQPPYGYTF.